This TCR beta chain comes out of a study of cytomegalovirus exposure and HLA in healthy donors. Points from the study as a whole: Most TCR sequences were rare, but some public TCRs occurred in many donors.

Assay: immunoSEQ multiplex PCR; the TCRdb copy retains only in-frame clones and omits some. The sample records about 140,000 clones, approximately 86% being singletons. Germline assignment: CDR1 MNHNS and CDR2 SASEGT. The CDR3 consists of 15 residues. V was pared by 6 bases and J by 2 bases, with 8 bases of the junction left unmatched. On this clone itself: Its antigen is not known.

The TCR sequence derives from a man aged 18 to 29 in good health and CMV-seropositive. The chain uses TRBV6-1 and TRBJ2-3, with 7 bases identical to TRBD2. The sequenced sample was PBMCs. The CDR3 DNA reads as TGTGCCAGCAGGGCACTGGGGGGGGACACAGATACGCAGTATTTT. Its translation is CASRALGGDTDTQYF.